One sample yielded the 10 T cell receptor beta chains listed below, sequenced in a study of response to subunit inactivated influenza vaccine. TCRdb recomputed calls from the RT-PCR reads with MiXCR, one row per CDR3 protein. The sample comprises about 540,000 distinct CDR3 sequences, less than 25% of which are singletons, and 2.8% rests with the top ten. This sample also belongs to another study, concerning T cells expressing NK-cell markers. This second report adds: 5'RACE template switching with UMIs generated TCR beta cDNA.

The sample consisted of CD4+ T cells sorted from PBMCs, taken 11 to 12 days after vaccination. The receptors were gathered from a man aged 45 to 65 who received an inactivated influenza vaccine.

This chain connects TRBV20-1 to TRBJ2-1, with TRBD2 as a possible D gene (5 bases). V shed 4 bases and J shed 2 bases, with 12 bases lying between them. Per germline, CDR1 DFQATT and CDR2 SNEGSKA (reference sequence). There are 14 residues in the CDR3. This CDR3 is CSATKATTYNEQFF. The CDR3 region has the DNA TGCAGTGCTACGAAAGCGACTACCTACAATGAGCAGTTCTTC.

The genes are TRBV5-1 and TRBJ2-7; TRBD2 aligns across 11 bases. The CDR3 covers 15 residues. V was pared by 5 bases and J by 5 bases, with 9 bases of the junction left unmatched. CDR1 and CDR2 from the germline V gene are SGHRS and YFSETQ. In DNA, the CDR3 is TGCGCCAGCAGTTCCACTAGCGGGAGTTTCGACGAGCAGTACTTC. This gives the protein CASSSTSGSFDEQYF.

V is TRBV5-1 and J is TRBJ2-7; 7 bases are a match to TRBD1. Looked up from germline, CDR1 is SGHRS and CDR2 is YFSETQ. The CDR3 length is 15 residues. The junction had 6 bases not matched to a gene; V was cut back by 2 bases and J by 1 base. The CDR3 loop reads CASSLRQGTSYEQYF. CDR3 DNA sequence: TGCGCCAGCAGCTTAAGACAGGGAACTTCCTACGAGCAGTACTTC.

This clonotype was seen a handful of times. The chain joins TRBV15 to TRBJ2-3, with 10 bases identical to TRBD2. Germline trimming cut 4 bases from V and 5 bases from J; bases unmatched to any gene: 12. Germline CDR1 LNHNV, CDR2 YYDKDF (reference sequence). CDR3 length: 17 residues. The CDR3 is CATSTRTLAGEGDTQYF. The DNA of the CDR3 is TGTGCCACCAGCACCCGTACCCTAGCGGGAGAAGGAGATACGCAGTATTTT.

The V call is TRBV20-1, the J call TRBJ1-4; no firm D call. The CDR3 contains 14 residues. V was clipped by 3 bases and J by 7 bases, with 15 bases between them. Germline-derived CDR1 and CDR2 are DFQATT and SNEGSKA (reference sequence). CDR3 DNA sequence: TGCAGTGCTAGTCCGACGCGGGGATTTGAAAAACTGTTTTTT. This sequence encodes CSASPTRGFEKLFF.

The sample holds a few counts of this clonotype. The chain links TRBV7-2 to TRBJ2-1, with 14 bases that match TRBD2. V lost 4 bases, J lost 15 bases, and 8 bases stayed unmatched. The germline gives CDR1 SGHTA, CDR2 FQGNSA. The CDR3 sequence is 14 residues long. CDR3: CASSSTGTSGSSFF. The CDR3 DNA reads TGTGCCAGCAGCTCAACCGGGACTAGCGGGAGTTCGTTCTTC.

This clonotype was detected only a few times. The chain couples TRBV7-2 to TRBJ2-7; D may be TRBD1 (5 bases). CDR1 and CDR2 (germline): SGHTA, FQGNSA. V was trimmed by 1 base and J by 4 bases, leaving 11 bases between them. The CDR3 loop spans 14 amino acids. CDR3 region: CASSLEAGKYEQYF. For the CDR3, the DNA is TGTGCCAGCAGCTTAGAGGCAGGGAAGTACGAGCAGTACTTC. Using reference TRBV7-2 and TRBJ2-7 for the parts outside the CDR3, the full variable domain is GAGVSQSPSNKVTEKGKDVELRCDPISGHTALYWYRQSLGQGLEFLIYFQGNSAPDKSGLPSDRFSAERTGGSVSTLTIQRTQQEDSAVYLCASSLEAGKYEQYFGPGTRLTVT.

This clonotype was seen ten or more times. The rearrangement uses TRBV5-1 and TRBJ2-1, with a weak D call TRBD1 (6 bases). The CDR3 is 15 amino acids. Between the trimmed V and J ends, which lost 4 bases and 9 bases, there was a span of 20 bases. From germline, CDR1 is SGHRS and CDR2 YFSETQ. The CDR3 DNA reads as TGCGCCAGCAGCCTAAAACAGGGATCGTTGGGTGAGCAGTTCTTC. Its protein product is CASSLKQGSLGEQFF.

The sample holds a few counts of this clonotype. The J gene is TRBJ1-5, the V gene TRBV12-3 or TRBV12-4, with D perhaps matching TRBD1 (5 bases). The CDR3 runs 20 residues. V was cut by 4 bases and J by 2 bases, with 27 bases left in between. The DNA of the CDR3 is TGTGCCAGCAGTTCGTCAGGGTTTTACTCGAACCGTCATGGCAATCAGCCCCAGCATTTT. Translation: CASSSSGFYSNRHGNQPQHF.

This clonotype was found a few times. This chain joins TRBV7-9 and TRBJ2-7; TRBD1 aligns across 8 bases. CDR1 SEHNR and CDR2 FQNEAQ come from the germline V gene (reference sequence). The CDR3 is 14 residues long. J lost 2 bases, V lost 4 bases, and 4 bases had no gene match. In nucleotides, the CDR3 is TGTGCCAGCAGCTCAATACAGGGGGCCTACGAGCAGTACTTC. It is translated as CASSSIQGAYEQYF. The variable domain in full, completed from reference TRBV7-9 and TRBJ2-7, reads DTGVSQNPRHKITKRGQNVTFRCDPISEHNRLYWYRQTLGQGPEFLTYFQNEAQLEKSRLLSDRFSAERPKGSFSTLEIQRTEQGDSAMYLCASSSIQGAYEQYFGPGTRLTVT.